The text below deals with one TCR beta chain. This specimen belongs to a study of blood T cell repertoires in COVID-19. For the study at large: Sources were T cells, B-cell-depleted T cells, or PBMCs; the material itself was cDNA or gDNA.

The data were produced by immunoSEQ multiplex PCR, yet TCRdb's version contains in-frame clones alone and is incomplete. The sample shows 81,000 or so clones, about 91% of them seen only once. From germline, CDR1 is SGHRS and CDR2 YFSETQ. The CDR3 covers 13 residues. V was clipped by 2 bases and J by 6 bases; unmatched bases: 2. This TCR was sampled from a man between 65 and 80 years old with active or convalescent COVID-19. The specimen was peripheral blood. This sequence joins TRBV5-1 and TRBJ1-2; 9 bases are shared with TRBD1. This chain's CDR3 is CASSFTGGDGYTF. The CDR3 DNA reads TGCGCCAGCAGCTTCACAGGGGGCGATGGCTACACCTTC.